This T cell receptor beta chain was profiled in a study of blood T cell repertoires in COVID-19. Germline V gene data show CDR1 as SGHRS and CDR2 as YFSETQ. Deletions cut 1 base from V and 4 bases from J, with 18 bases between. The CDR3 covers 17 residues. Some clones are missing from TCRdb's copy, which holds only in-frame ones; the method was immunoSEQ multiplex PCR. Found here are about 110,000 clones, about 83% of them singletons; the top ten hold approximately 4.1%. The TCR sequence derives from a woman in her 70s with acute or convalescent COVID-19. The genes are TRBV5-1 and TRBJ2-1; D gene uncertain. Sequencing was carried out using peripheral blood. The DNA of the CDR3 is TGCGCCAGCAGCTTGAATAACCGGGTCCCGACTTACAATGAGCAGTTCTTC. This translates into CASSLNNRVPTYNEQFF.